The rows below give T cell receptor beta chains drawn from one sample of a study of blood T cell repertoires in COVID-19. Profiled with immunoSEQ multiplex PCR; TCRdb holds only in-frame clones, not every one. Here the sample spans 340,000 or so clones, about nine tenths being singletons. The sample taken for sequencing was peripheral blood. The receptor source for this set is a man aged 50-60 years with active or convalescent COVID-19. Each CDR3 is given with its conserved first and last residue. A D gene is named only where the DNA matches it firmly. Only part of the rows carry a size: once, few, many, or a class if the clone is expanded.

>TRBV7-2|-|-|17|TRBJ2-5
CASSLASYHPPVETQYF
TGTGCCAGCAGCTTAGCGTCGTACCACCCCCCAGTGGAGACCCAGTACTTC
>TRBV19|-|-|16|TRBJ1-5
CASSIFNPQDNQPQHF
TGTGCCAGTAGTATTTTCAATCCACAGGACAATCAGCCCCAGCATTTT
>TRBV2|-|-|12|TRBJ2-7
CASSELGDEQYF
TGTGCCAGCAGTGAGCTAGGCGACGAGCAGTACTTC
>TRBV2|-|-|14|TRBJ2-5
CASSERFQGGTQYF
TGTGCCAGCAGTGAGAGGTTTCAGGGGGGGACCCAGTACTTC
>TRBV2|-|-|14|TRBJ2-3
CASSAWARQDTQYF
TGTGCCAGCAGTGCTTGGGCCAGGCAAGATACGCAGTATTTT
>TRBV6-5|-|TRBD1|15|TRBJ2-3
CASRATGVLTDTQYF
TGTGCCAGCAGGGCCACAGGGGTTTTGACAGATACGCAGTATTTT
>TRBV12-3/TRBV12-4|-|-|13|TRBJ2-7
CASSLGSYYEQYF
TGTGCCAGCAGTTTGGGCAGCTACTACGAGCAGTACTTC
>TRBV30|few|-|14|TRBJ1-5
CAWSQGDSNQPQHF
TGTGCCTGGAGTCAGGGCGATAGCAATCAGCCCCAGCATTTT
>TRBV5-4|once|-|15|TRBJ1-3
CASSFSGAVGNTIYF
TGTGCCAGCAGCTTTTCAGGGGCGGTGGGAAACACCATATATTTT
>TRBV5-5|-|-|14|TRBJ2-7
CASSLEQFTYEQYF
TGTGCCAGCAGCTTGGAACAGTTTACCTACGAGCAGTACTTC
>TRBV6-4|few|-|14|TRBJ1-1
CASSETRLNTEAFF
TGTGCCAGCAGTGAAACCAGGCTGAACACTGAAGCTTTCTTT
>TRBV18|-|TRBD2|18|TRBJ2-3
CASSRLAGSDVLADTQYF
TGTGCCAGCTCACGACTAGCGGGATCAGATGTCCTAGCGGATACGCAGTATTTT
>TRBV5-4|-|-|12|TRBJ1-6
CASSQLGSPLHF
TGTGCCAGCAGCCAGCTAGGTTCACCCCTCCACTTT
>TRBV5-1|-|-|14|TRBJ2-3
CASSLARIADTQYF
TGCGCCAGCAGCCTCGCAAGAATAGCAGATACGCAGTATTTT
>TRBV10-3|-|-|14|TRBJ2-7
CAISESARAYEQYF
TGTGCCATCAGTGAGTCGGCCAGGGCCTACGAGCAGTACTTC
>TRBV10-3|-|TRBD2|16|TRBJ2-5
CAISERLAGEGKTQYF
TGTGCCATCAGTGAGCGTCTAGCGGGAGAGGGGAAGACCCAGTACTTC
>TRBV2|-|TRBD2|17|TRBJ2-3
CASRRWTSGLSTDTQYF
TGTGCCAGCAGAAGGTGGACTAGCGGGCTTAGCACAGATACGCAGTATTTT
>TRBV5-6|-|TRBD2|16|TRBJ2-2
CASSLAGRERTGELFF
TGTGCCAGCAGCTTGGCCGGGCGGGAGAGGACCGGGGAGCTGTTTTTT
>TRBV3-1/TRBV3-2|-|-|12|TRBJ2-5
CASSQGEETQYF
TGTGCCAGCAGCCAGGGCGAAGAGACCCAGTACTTC
>TRBV3-1/TRBV3-2|-|TRBD1|18|TRBJ1-4
CASSFRDSILGGNEKLFF
TGTGCCAGCAGCTTCCGGGACAGCATTTTGGGGGGAAACGAAAAACTGTTTTTT
>TRBV6-5|-|-|14|TRBJ1-6
CAIVYAGMYSPLHF
TGTGCCATCGTATATGCAGGAATGTATTCACCCCTCCACTTT
>TRBV12-3/TRBV12-4|-|TRBD1|13|TRBJ2-5
CASGQGDQETQYF
TGTGCCAGCGGACAGGGGGACCAAGAGACCCAGTACTTC
>TRBV6-5|-|TRBD1|15|TRBJ2-7
CASRYNEDRGGEQYF
TGTGCCAGCAGATACAACGAGGACAGGGGGGGCGAGCAGTACTTC
>TRBV9|-|-|13|TRBJ1-6
CASSKYGNSPLHF
TGTGCCAGCAGCAAGTACGGTAATTCACCCCTCCACTTT
>TRBV5-1|once|TRBD1|15|TRBJ2-2
CASSSRQGYSGELFF
TGCGCCAGCAGCTCCCGACAGGGGTATAGCGGGGAGCTGTTTTTT
>TRBV7-9|-|TRBD1|17|TRBJ2-1
CASSAGQGAPHGDEQFF
TGTGCCAGCAGCGCTGGACAGGGCGCTCCCCACGGTGATGAGCAGTTCTTC
>TRBV5-1|-|-|13|TRBJ2-2
CASSFQGSGELFF
TGCGCCAGCAGCTTTCAGGGCAGCGGGGAGCTGTTTTTT
>TRBV5-4|-|-|15|TRBJ2-3
CASSLVAGGTDTQYF
TGTGCCAGCAGCTTGGTAGCAGGGGGCACAGATACGCAGTATTTT
>TRBV5-1|-|-|15|TRBJ2-7
CASSLGGTAGREQYF
TGCGCCAGCAGCTTGGGGGGGACTGCCGGCCGGGAGCAGTACTTC
>TRBV5-1|once|TRBD1|15|TRBJ2-5
CASSIGTGTQETQYF
TGCGCCAGCAGCATTGGGACAGGAACACAAGAGACCCAGTACTTC
>TRBV29-1|-|-|12|TRBJ2-5
CSVMGFQETQYF
TGCAGCGTGATGGGCTTCCAAGAGACCCAGTACTTC
>TRBV5-1|-|TRBD1|14|TRBJ1-4
CASSLRQGNEKLFF
TGCGCCAGCAGCTTGAGACAGGGAAACGAAAAACTGTTTTTT
>TRBV9|-|-|13|TRBJ1-1
CASSAGGNTEAFF
TGTGCCAGCAGTGCCGGGGGGAACACTGAAGCTTTCTTT
>TRBV10-3|-|TRBD1|17|TRBJ1-5
CAISESPWTGDDQPQHF
TGTGCCATCAGTGAGTCGCCTTGGACAGGGGATGATCAGCCCCAGCATTTT
>TRBV18|-|-|14|TRBJ2-3
CASSLQGRADTQYF
TGTGCCAGCTCACTACAGGGTCGAGCAGATACGCAGTATTTT
>TRBV5-5|-|-|14|TRBJ2-5
CASSFIRQGETQYF
TGTGCCAGCAGCTTCATCCGCCAGGGAGAGACCCAGTACTTC